The entry below gives a single T cell receptor beta chain sequence along with its context. This entry belongs to a study of shared clonotypes between healthy human individuals. The overall study: Per donor, CD8 memory used one plate, CD8 naive used two, CD4 memory used three and CD4 naive used three.

The ends were cut back, 1 base at V and 3 bases at J, with 9 bases in the middle. Germline V lookup: CDR1 MNHNS, CDR2 SASEGT. There are 14 residues in the CDR3. The assay was immunoSEQ multiplex PCR, and TCRdb's table has in-frame clones only and misses some. The top ten hold 0.35% to 0.45% of the sample, which has approximately 2.1 million clones, roughly 93% seen once. Sequencing was performed on naive CD4+ T cells from PBMCs. The sample's subset: CD45RA+ positively selected. V usage is TRBV6-1 and J usage is TRBJ1-2; D might be TRBD1 (5 bases). This clonotype was sampled from a man younger than 35 in good health. Some clones in this sample may be carry-over from other donors' samples. CDR3 in DNA: TGTGCCAGCAGTGAAGGGGGCGCCTACTATGGCTACACCTTC. Translated, it gives CASSEGGAYYGYTF.